Here is one T cell receptor (beta chain) with its context. The antigen is undetermined. This entry belongs to a study of CXCR3-negative and CXCR3-positive naive CD8 T cells. The study's findings and limits: TRBV-TRBJ usage matched between naive CXCR3-negative and CXCR3-positive cells but not between memory cells. Against CXCR3-negative naive cells, CXCR3-positive naive cells showed more hydrophobic TRB CDR3s. TRB CDR3 properties served as the basis for inferring TCR strength, and surface CD5 was comparable between naive subsets.

This CDR3 is built from 14 residues. The libraries of TRB cDNA were constructed through 5' RACE using UMI labels. Reanalyzing the 5' RACE reads, TCRdb keeps one entry per CDR3 protein, without DNA. The sample's table shows about 98,000 distinct CDR3 sequences. CD45RO-CCR7+CD27+CD95- defined naive CD8+ T cells. The rearrangement uses TRBV12-3 or TRBV12-4 and TRBJ2-3. Sequences were obtained from naive CXCR3+ CD8+ T cells from blood. Subset reported: CD45RO-CCR7+CD27+CD95- naive CD8+ T cells expressing CXCR3 (TNR3+). This clonotype was sampled from a human donor in good health. Some clones in this sample may be carry-over from other donors' samples. CDR3: CASSLLSSTDTQYF.